This T cell receptor (beta chain) was obtained from a study of identical twins. Study-level results: Cord blood beta clonotypes present at high abundance carried fewer insertions; no such pattern appeared in memory repertoires. Zero-insertion analyses might be partly confounded by invariant T cells like MAIT and iNKT.

The table lists this clonotype with many counts. What it binds is not known. The cDNA had a unique molecular identifier and a template-switch universal primer site. In TCRdb, the 5' RACE reads were re-called with MiXCR into one record per CDR3 protein. The sample lists 450,000 to 650,000 distinct CDR3 sequences; more than 9% were seen once. This sample was also put to use in a study of yellow fever vaccine responses in identical twins. Per that study: Reports say the vaccine T cell response in twins looked partly convergent and partly personalized.

The sequenced sample was PBMCs. This TCR was sampled from a woman under 30 in good health.

This CDR3 is CASSFPTSGSDEQFF. The CDR3 DNA follows: TGCGCCAGCAGCTTTCCTACTAGCGGGAGCGATGAGCAGTTCTTC. This sequence joins TRBV5-1 and TRBJ2-1; 11 bases are a match to TRBD2. The germline V gene encodes CDR1 SGHRS and CDR2 YFSETQ. The V and J ends lost 2 bases and 8 bases, in that order; junction bases with no gene match: 6. The CDR3 contains 15 residues.